This paragraph covers one T cell receptor (beta chain) sequence. Profiled with immunoSEQ multiplex PCR; TCRdb holds only in-frame clones, not every one. The table lists over 65,000 clones, roughly 77% of them singletons, with approximately 5% in the top ten. This entry is derived from a study of cytotoxic CD8 clonotypes in ibrutinib-treated CLL. This CDR3 contains 16 residues. Germline-derived CDR1 and CDR2 are SGHTA and FQGTGA. With 5 bases removed from V and 1 base from J, the gap between germline ends came to 12 bases. The sample here was PBMCs, taken after 12 months of ibrutinib treatment. The source of this sequence is a human donor with chronic lymphocytic leukemia. This chain links TRBV7-3 with TRBJ2-6; maybe TRBD1 (6 bases). For the CDR3, the DNA is TGTGCCAGCAGCCAAAACAGGGCTTCTGGGGCCAACGTCCTGACTTTC. Its protein product is CASSQNRASGANVLTF.